The clone carrying this TCR beta chain was seen ten or more times. The target antigen is unknown. Regions amplified from RNA transcripts were the TCR beta CDR3 regions. RT-PCR in the first round (using the HTBI primer set) targeted the TCR CDR3. MiXCR was run by TCRdb on the multiplex PCR reads, yielding one entry per CDR3 protein. The sample holds 550,000 to 800,000 distinct CDR3 sequences, about a sixth seen once. The sample is drawn from a study of T cells in Graves' hyperthyroidism and ophthalmopathy. General study findings and limits: Stable hyperthyroidism and ophthalmopathy were separated using 13 V-J signatures. Blood also held most thyroid clonotypes expanded beyond 0.001.

The V gene's germline CDR1 is SNHLY and CDR2 FYNNEI. The V and J ends lost 6 bases and 7 bases, in that order; junction bases with no gene match: 8. The CDR3 runs 14 residues. Stable Graves' hyperthyroidism denoted no ophthalmopathy progression over 18 months. The sequencing input was blood. The chain carries TRBV2 and TRBJ2-3, with TRBD2 matching over 9 bases. The source of this sequence is a man in his late teens or twenties with Graves' hyperthyroidism. DNA for the CDR3: TGTGCCAGCAGCGTAGCGGGAGCACGAAATACGCAGTATTTT. It is translated as CASSVAGARNTQYF.